A selection of T cell receptor beta chains follows, all from one sample in a study of shared clonotypes between healthy human individuals. Assay: immunoSEQ multiplex PCR; the TCRdb copy retains only in-frame clones and omits some. The sample includes millions of clones, over 90% of them seen just once. Sequenced material: naive CD4+ T cells from PBMCs. These receptors came from a man aged 18 to 30 in good health. Some clones in this sample may be carry-over from other donors' samples. Both conserved end residues are trimmed from each CDR3.

V gene: TRBV4-3
J gene: TRBJ1-2
CDR3 protein: ASSQDGTGGLSYT

V gene: TRBV6-5
J gene: TRBJ2-7
CDR3 protein: ASSARLAGAYEQY

V gene: TRBV5-3
J gene: TRBJ2-7
CDR3 protein: ARSTRQGSYEQY

V gene: TRBV5-1
J gene: TRBJ1-1
CDR3 protein: ASSSTGGLGTEAF

V gene: TRBV15
J gene: TRBJ1-4
CDR3 protein: ATSQEDATNEKLF

V gene: TRBV6-6
J gene: TRBJ2-7
CDR3 protein: ASSSTYEQY

V gene: TRBV14
J gene: TRBJ2-7
CDR3 protein: ASSQWLAASTEQY

V gene: TRBV6-6
J gene: TRBJ2-1
CDR3 protein: ASSSDRVRQF

V gene: TRBV7-9
J gene: TRBJ2-3
CDR3 protein: ASSLGLVNTDTQY

V gene: TRBV28
J gene: TRBJ2-2
CDR3 protein: ASSLNTGELF

V gene: TRBV6-5
J gene: TRBJ2-1
CDR3 protein: ASRTGTSGIGEQF

V gene: TRBV29-1
J gene: TRBJ1-2
CDR3 protein: SVPRGGGGYT

V gene: TRBV6-6
J gene: TRBJ2-7
CDR3 protein: ASTGGRAYEQY

V gene: TRBV28
J gene: TRBJ2-7
CDR3 protein: ASTQGTSGKYEQY

V gene: TRBV30
J gene: TRBJ2-5
CDR3 protein: AWSVASGLGEY

V gene: TRBV6-5
J gene: TRBJ2-7
CDR3 protein: ASREQIFYEQY

V gene: TRBV5-1
J gene: TRBJ2-1
CDR3 protein: ASSRGLAGAGSEQF

V gene: TRBV5-1
J gene: TRBJ2-5
CDR3 protein: ASSSTGDVGETQY

V gene: TRBV30
J gene: TRBJ1-6
CDR3 protein: AWSRDRVDNSPLH

V gene: TRBV28
J gene: TRBJ1-1
CDR3 protein: ASKRGTRWVPMNTEAF

V gene: TRBV5-5
J gene: TRBJ2-2
CDR3 protein: ASSLGLAGNTGELF

V gene: TRBV7-9
J gene: TRBJ1-1
CDR3 protein: ASSYRGQVTEAF

V gene: TRBV5-1
J gene: TRBJ2-1
CDR3 protein: ASSLDPANNEQF

V gene: TRBV18
J gene: TRBJ2-7
CDR3 protein: ASSQTIRDRVLDSYEQY

V gene: TRBV6-5
J gene: TRBJ2-2
CDR3 protein: ASRPTLFSGELF

V gene: TRBV7-3
J gene: TRBJ2-1
CDR3 protein: ASSPQAPNEQF

V gene: TRBV28
J gene: TRBJ1-5
CDR3 protein: ASSLNSPPAQH

V gene: TRBV7-8
J gene: TRBJ2-1
CDR3 protein: ASSLGPGNAEQF

V gene: TRBV7-2
J gene: TRBJ1-3
CDR3 protein: ASSLRQGAGNTIY

V gene: TRBV5-1
J gene: TRBJ2-5
CDR3 protein: ASSGLAESGEAQY

V gene: TRBV11-2
J gene: TRBJ2-5
CDR3 protein: ASSFWPQETQY

V gene: TRBV7-9
J gene: TRBJ2-2
CDR3 protein: ASSQSLAGVGELF

V gene: TRBV14
J gene: TRBJ2-3
CDR3 protein: ASSPFVAGDTDTQY

V gene: TRBV7-2
J gene: TRBJ2-3
CDR3 protein: ASSSRLVQDTQY

V gene: TRBV28
J gene: TRBJ2-7
CDR3 protein: ASSLPPDYEQY

V gene: TRBV4-2
J gene: TRBJ2-5
CDR3 protein: ASSPAGAPHQETQY

V gene: TRBV19
J gene: TRBJ1-2
CDR3 protein: ASTLGPGNGYT

V gene: TRBV9
J gene: TRBJ1-2
CDR3 protein: ASSVGVGYYGYT

V gene: TRBV10-1
J gene: TRBJ2-5
CDR3 protein: ASKKRPRGWETQY

V gene: TRBV4-2
J gene: TRBJ1-2
CDR3 protein: ASSQEDRAYGYT

V gene: TRBV5-1
J gene: TRBJ2-7
CDR3 protein: ASSLAPDLYEQY

V gene: TRBV19
J gene: TRBJ1-1
CDR3 protein: ASRTQGLRTEAF

V gene: TRBV13
J gene: TRBJ2-7
CDR3 protein: ASSLKSSAYEQY

V gene: TRBV6-5
J gene: TRBJ2-1
CDR3 protein: ASGKRGSSYNEQF

V gene: TRBV7-9
J gene: TRBJ2-5
CDR3 protein: ASSLVRPGETQY

V gene: TRBV29-1
J gene: TRBJ1-2
CDR3 protein: SVEKGSRGLFNYGYT

V gene: TRBV6-6
J gene: TRBJ1-1
CDR3 protein: ASSSRAMNTEAF

V gene: TRBV5-1
J gene: TRBJ2-7
CDR3 protein: ASSFQPGNSYEQY

V gene: TRBV11-2
J gene: TRBJ2-1
CDR3 protein: ASGTSGSSYNEQF

V gene: TRBV9
J gene: TRBJ2-1
CDR3 protein: ASSVGGSTSYNEQF

V gene: TRBV10-2
J gene: TRBJ2-7
CDR3 protein: ASRPQGAPRAEQY